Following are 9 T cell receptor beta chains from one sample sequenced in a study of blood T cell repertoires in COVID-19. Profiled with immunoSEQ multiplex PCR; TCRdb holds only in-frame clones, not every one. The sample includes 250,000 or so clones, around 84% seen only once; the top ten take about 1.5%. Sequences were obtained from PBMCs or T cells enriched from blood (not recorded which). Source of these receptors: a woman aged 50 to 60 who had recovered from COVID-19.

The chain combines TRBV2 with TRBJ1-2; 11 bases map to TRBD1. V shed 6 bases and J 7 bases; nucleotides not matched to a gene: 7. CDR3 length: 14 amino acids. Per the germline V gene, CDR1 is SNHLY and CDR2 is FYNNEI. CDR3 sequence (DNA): TGTGCCAGCAGCACCGGACAGGGGGCGGGTGGCTACACCTTC. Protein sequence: CASSTGQGAGGYTF.

CDR3 in amino acids: CATMRPGLAGSEQYF. As DNA, the CDR3 is TGTGCCACCATGCGCCCCGGACTAGCGGGATCCGAGCAGTACTTC. The V and J genes are TRBV28 and TRBJ2-7; TRBD2 matches 12 bases. With V trimmed by 10 bases and J by 6 bases, 13 bases remained unmatched. CDR1 and CDR2 from the germline V gene are MDHEN and SYDVKM. The CDR3 consists of 15 residues.

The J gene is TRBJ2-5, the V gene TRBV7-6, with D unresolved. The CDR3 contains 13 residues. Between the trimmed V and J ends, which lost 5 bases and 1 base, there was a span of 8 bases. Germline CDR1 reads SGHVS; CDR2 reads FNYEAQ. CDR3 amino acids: CASSMSFQETQYF. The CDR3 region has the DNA TGTGCCAGCAGCATGTCTTTCCAAGAGACCCAGTACTTC.

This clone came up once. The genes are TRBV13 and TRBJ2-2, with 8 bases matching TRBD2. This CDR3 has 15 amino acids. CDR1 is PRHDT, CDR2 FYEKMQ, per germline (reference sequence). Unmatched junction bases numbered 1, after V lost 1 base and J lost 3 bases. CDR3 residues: CASSLAGGYTGELFF. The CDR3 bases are TGTGCCAGCAGCTTAGCGGGAGGGTACACCGGGGAGCTGTTTTTT.

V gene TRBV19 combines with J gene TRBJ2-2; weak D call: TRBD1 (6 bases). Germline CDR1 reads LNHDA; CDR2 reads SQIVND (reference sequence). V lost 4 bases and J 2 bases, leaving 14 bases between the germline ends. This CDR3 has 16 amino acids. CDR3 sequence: CASSKNRQANTGELFF. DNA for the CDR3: TGTGCCAGTAGTAAAAACAGACAGGCCAACACCGGGGAGCTGTTTTTT.

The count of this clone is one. The CDR3 bases are TGCGCCAGCAGCTTGGGTACAGGCCCTTGGGAGACCCAGTACTTC. Translation gives CASSLGTGPWETQYF. This chain links TRBV5-1 with TRBJ2-5; TRBD1 might be the D (5 bases). CDR3 length: 15 amino acids. The V end lost 0 bases, the J end lost 5 bases, and 14 bases lay between the germline ends. Looked up from germline, CDR1 is SGHRS and CDR2 is YFSETQ. Combining the CDR3 with reference TRBV5-1 and TRBJ2-5 gives the whole variable domain KAGVTQTPRYLIKTRGQQVTLSCSPISGHRSVSWYQQTPGQGLQFLFEYFSETQRNKGNFPGRFSGRQFSNSRSEMNVSTLELGDSALYLCASSLGTGPWETQYFGPGTRLLVL.

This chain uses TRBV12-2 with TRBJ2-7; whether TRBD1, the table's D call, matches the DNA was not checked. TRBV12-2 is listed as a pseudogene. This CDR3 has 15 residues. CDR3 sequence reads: CASRLAGDRPYEQYF. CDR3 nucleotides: TGTGCAAGTCGCTTAGCCGGGGACAGACCCTACGAGCAGTACTTC.

The CDR3 is CASSRGETQYF. In DNA form, the CDR3 reads TGTGCCAGCAGCCGGGGAGAGACCCAGTACTTC. The chain couples TRBV11-2 to TRBJ2-5, with D perhaps TRBD2 (5 bases). The germline V gene has CDR1 SGHAT and CDR2 FQNNGV. The CDR3 has 11 amino acids. Trimming cost V 5 bases and J 4 bases, with 5 bases left between them.

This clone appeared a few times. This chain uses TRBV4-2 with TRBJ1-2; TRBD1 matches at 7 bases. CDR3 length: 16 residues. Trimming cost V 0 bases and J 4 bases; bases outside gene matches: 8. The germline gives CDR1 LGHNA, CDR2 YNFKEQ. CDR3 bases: TGTGCCAGCAGCCAAGATCCAGGGGGTTACAGCTATGGCTACACCTTC. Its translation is CASSQDPGGYSYGYTF.